This is a list of T cell receptor beta chains from one sample in a study of blood T cell repertoires in COVID-19. The protocol was immunoSEQ multiplex PCR, while the TCRdb copy is restricted to in-frame clones and leaves out a portion. In the table there are 140,000 or so clones, about 87% of which are singletons. The sample taken for sequencing was peripheral blood. Receptors originate from a man between 45 and 60 years old who had recovered from COVID-19. The CDR3 runs from the conserved cysteine through the conserved F or W. A D gene is named only where the DNA matches it firmly. A clone size is listed for some rows: how often the clone was seen (once, few, many), or a class if it is expanded.

V: TRBV4-1; J: TRBJ2-1; D: NA; size: NA; CDR3: CASSQVHSPGYRQFF; DNA: TGCGCCAGCAGCCAAGTACATTCTCCGGGGTACCGGCAGTTCTTC
V: TRBV3-1/TRBV3-2; J: TRBJ2-7; D: NA; size: NA; CDR3: CASSPAHMAGATYEQYF; DNA: TGTGCCAGCAGCCCAGCCCATATGGCTGGGGCGACCTACGAGCAGTACTTC
V: TRBV29-1; J: TRBJ1-2; D: NA; size: NA; CDR3: CSVAGGSGDGYTF; DNA: TGCAGCGTTGCGGGGGGAAGTGGAGATGGCTACACCTTC
V: TRBV5-8; J: TRBJ2-4; D: NA; size: NA; CDR3: CASSFTGLNIQYF; DNA: TGTGCCAGCAGCTTTACAGGGTTAAACATTCAGTACTTC
V: TRBV7-2; J: TRBJ1-4; D: NA; size: NA; CDR3: CASSERGRTGSEKLFF; DNA: TGTGCCAGCAGCGAGAGAGGACGCACGGGAAGTGAAAAACTGTTTTTT
V: TRBV25-1; J: TRBJ2-6; D: TRBD2; size: NA; CDR3: CASSEPSGGSGANVLTF; DNA: TGTGCCAGCAGTGAACCTAGCGGGGGATCTGGGGCCAACGTCCTGACTTTC
V: TRBV7-2; J: TRBJ2-3; D: NA; size: NA; CDR3: CASSLGAVTDTQYF; DNA: TGTGCCAGCAGCTTAGGGGCAGTCACAGATACGCAGTATTTT
V: TRBV5-1; J: TRBJ1-1; D: TRBD1; size: once; CDR3: CASSHRDRETEAFF; DNA: TGCGCCAGCAGCCATCGGGACAGGGAAACTGAAGCTTTCTTT
V: TRBV6-2/TRBV6-3; J: TRBJ2-1; D: TRBD2; size: NA; CDR3: CASSPRTSGGPSEQFF; DNA: TGTGCCAGCAGTCCCCGGACTAGCGGGGGACCCAGTGAGCAGTTCTTC
V: TRBV12-5; J: TRBJ2-5; D: TRBD1; size: NA; CDR3: CASGRGLGETQYF; DNA: TGTGCTAGTGGGAGGGGGCTCGGGGAGACCCAGTACTTC
V: TRBV11-3; J: TRBJ2-1; D: TRBD1; size: NA; CDR3: CASSPRTGNEQFF; DNA: TGTGCCAGCAGCCCCCGGACAGGCAATGAGCAGTTCTTC
V: TRBV12-3/TRBV12-4; J: TRBJ1-4; D: NA; size: NA; CDR3: CASSSNEKLFF; DNA: TGTGCCAGCTCTTCTAATGAAAAACTGTTTTTT
V: TRBV18; J: TRBJ1-5; D: TRBD1; size: NA; CDR3: CASSPAGQGAGQPQHF; DNA: TGTGCCAGCTCACCAGCGGGACAGGGGGCCGGTCAGCCCCAGCATTTT
V: TRBV6-5; J: TRBJ1-5; D: NA; size: NA; CDR3: CASSRQSSQPQHF; DNA: TGTGCCAGCAGTCGACAATCAAGTCAGCCCCAGCATTTT
V: TRBV5-4; J: TRBJ1-4; D: TRBD1; size: NA; CDR3: CASSLAGTGGSEKLFF; DNA: TGTGCCAGCAGCTTGGCCGGGACAGGGGGCAGTGAAAAACTGTTTTTT
V: TRBV7-2; J: TRBJ1-5; D: TRBD1; size: NA; CDR3: CASSSGQEYQPQHF; DNA: TGTGCCAGCAGCTCCGGACAGGAATATCAGCCCCAGCATTTT